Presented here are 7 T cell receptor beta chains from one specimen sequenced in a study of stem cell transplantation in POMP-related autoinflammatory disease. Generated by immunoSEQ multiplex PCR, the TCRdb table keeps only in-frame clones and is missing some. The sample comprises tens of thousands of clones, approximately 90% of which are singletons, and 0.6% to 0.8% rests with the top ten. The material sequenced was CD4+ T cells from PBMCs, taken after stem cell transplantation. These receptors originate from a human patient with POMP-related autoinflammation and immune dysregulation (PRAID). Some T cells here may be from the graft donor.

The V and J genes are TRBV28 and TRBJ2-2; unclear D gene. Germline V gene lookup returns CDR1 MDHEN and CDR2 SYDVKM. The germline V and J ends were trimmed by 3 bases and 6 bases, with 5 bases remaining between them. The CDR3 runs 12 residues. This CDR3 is CASSFWPGELFF. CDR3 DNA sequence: TGTGCCAGCAGTTTTTGGCCCGGGGAGCTGTTTTTT.

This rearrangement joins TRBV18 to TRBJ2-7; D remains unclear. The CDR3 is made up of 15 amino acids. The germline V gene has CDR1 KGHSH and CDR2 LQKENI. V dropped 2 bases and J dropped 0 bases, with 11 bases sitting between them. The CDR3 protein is CASSPISTTSYEQYF. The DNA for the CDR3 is TGTGCCAGCTCACCAATTTCAACAACCTCCTACGAGCAGTACTTC.

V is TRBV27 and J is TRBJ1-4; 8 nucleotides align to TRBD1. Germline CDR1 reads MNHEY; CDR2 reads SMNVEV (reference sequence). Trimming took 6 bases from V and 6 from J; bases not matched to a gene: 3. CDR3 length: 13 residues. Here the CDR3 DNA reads TGTGCCAGCAGGGACAGGGCCGATGAAAAACTGTTTTTT. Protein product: CASRDRADEKLFF.

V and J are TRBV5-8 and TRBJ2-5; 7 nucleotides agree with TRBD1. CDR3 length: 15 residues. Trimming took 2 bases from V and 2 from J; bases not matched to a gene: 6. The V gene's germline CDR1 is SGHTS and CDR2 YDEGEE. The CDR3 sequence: CASSFGQVEQETQYF. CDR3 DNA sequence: TGTGCCAGCAGCTTTGGACAGGTTGAACAAGAGACCCAGTACTTC.

In nucleotides, the CDR3 is TGTGCCAGCAGTCCCTACGACTATAGCGGGGAGTCTAGCACAGATACGCAGTATTTT. Translating gives CASSPYDYSGESSTDTQYF. The rearrangement links TRBV6-6 to TRBJ2-3; 8 nucleotides align to TRBD2. This CDR3 has 19 amino acids. Germline trimming cut 5 bases from V and 0 bases from J; bases unmatched to any gene: 16. CDR1 is MNHNY, CDR2 SVGAGI, per germline (reference sequence).

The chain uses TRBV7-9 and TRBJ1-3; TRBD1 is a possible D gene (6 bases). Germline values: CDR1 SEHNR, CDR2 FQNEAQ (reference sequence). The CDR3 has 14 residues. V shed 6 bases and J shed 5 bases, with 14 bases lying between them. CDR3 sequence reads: CASRPAGGRNTIYF. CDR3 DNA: TGTGCCAGCAGACCAGCGGGGGGGCGAAACACCATATATTTT.

CDR3 in DNA: TGTGCCAGCAGCATTGGGACAGAGGATACGCAGTATTTT. This codes for CASSIGTEDTQYF. The chain couples TRBV5-4 to TRBJ2-3; TRBD1 matches 7 bases. The germline V gene has CDR1 SGHNT and CDR2 YYREEE (reference sequence). The CDR3 has 13 residues. The trim removed 4 bases at V and 6 bases at J, leaving 5 bases unmatched.